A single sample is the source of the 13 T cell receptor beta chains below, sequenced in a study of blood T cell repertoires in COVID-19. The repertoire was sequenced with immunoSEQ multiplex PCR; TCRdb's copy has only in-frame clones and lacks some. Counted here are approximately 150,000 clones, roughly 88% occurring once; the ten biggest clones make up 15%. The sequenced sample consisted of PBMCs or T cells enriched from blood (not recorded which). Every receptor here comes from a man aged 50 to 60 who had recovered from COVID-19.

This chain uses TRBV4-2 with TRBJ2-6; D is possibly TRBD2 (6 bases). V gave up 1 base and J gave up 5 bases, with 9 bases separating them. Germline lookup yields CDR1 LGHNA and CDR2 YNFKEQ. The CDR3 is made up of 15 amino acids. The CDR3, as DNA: TGTGCCAGCAGCCAAGGGAGGGGTTGGGCCAACGTCCTGACTTTC. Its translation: CASSQGRGWANVLTF.

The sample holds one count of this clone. DNA for the CDR3: TGTGCCAGCAGCCGTTACGCGGGAAATAGCAATCAGCCCCAGCATTTT. Amino acids: CASSRYAGNSNQPQHF. The gene calls are TRBV5-4 and TRBJ1-5; D ambiguous. Trimming removed 4 bases at V and 0 bases at J, with 14 bases between. The CDR3 contains 16 residues. Per germline, CDR1 SGHNT and CDR2 YYREEE (reference sequence).

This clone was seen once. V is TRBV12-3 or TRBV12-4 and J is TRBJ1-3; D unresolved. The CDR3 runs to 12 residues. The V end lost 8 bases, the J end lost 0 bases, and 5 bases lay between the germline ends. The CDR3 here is CASDNSGNTIYF. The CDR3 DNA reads TGTGCCAGCGACAACTCTGGAAACACCATATATTTT.

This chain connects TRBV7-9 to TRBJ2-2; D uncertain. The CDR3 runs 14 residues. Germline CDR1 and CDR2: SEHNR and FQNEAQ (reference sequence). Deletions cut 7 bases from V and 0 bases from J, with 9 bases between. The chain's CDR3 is CASKLNANTGELFF. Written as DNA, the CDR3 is TGTGCCAGCAAACTTAACGCGAACACCGGGGAGCTGTTTTTT.

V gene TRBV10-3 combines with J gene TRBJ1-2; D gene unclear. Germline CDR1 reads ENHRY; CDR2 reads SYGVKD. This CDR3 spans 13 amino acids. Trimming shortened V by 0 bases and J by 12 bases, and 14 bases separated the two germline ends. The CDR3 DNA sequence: TGTGCCATCAGTGAGTCAAGTTCGTACATCGACACCTTC. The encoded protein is CAISESSSYIDTF.

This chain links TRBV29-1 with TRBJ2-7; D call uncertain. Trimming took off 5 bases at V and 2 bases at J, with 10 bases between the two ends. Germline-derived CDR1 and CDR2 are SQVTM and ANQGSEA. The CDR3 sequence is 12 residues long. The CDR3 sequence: CSVSSSTYEQYF. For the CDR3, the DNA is TGCAGCGTTTCGTCCAGTACCTACGAGCAGTACTTC.

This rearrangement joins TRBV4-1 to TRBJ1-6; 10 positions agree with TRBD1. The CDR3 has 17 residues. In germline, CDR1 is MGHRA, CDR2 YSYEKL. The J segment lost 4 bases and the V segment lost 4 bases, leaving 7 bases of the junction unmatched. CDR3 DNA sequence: TGCGCCAGCAGCCTCTCGAAGGACAGGGGGTATAATTCACCCCTCCACTTT. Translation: CASSLSKDRGYNSPLHF.

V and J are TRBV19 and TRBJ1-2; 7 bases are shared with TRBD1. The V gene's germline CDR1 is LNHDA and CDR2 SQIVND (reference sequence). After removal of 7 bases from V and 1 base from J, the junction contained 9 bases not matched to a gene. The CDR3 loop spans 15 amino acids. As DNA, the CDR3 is TGTGCCAGTATCGGGGACAGATCTTTTAACTATGGCTACACCTTC. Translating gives CASIGDRSFNYGYTF. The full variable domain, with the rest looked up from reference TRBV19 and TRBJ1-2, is DGGITQSPKYLFRKEGQNVTLSCEQNLNHDAMYWYRQDPGQGLRLIYYSQIVNDFQKGDIAEGYSVSREKKESFPLTVTSAQKNPTAFYLCASIGDRSFNYGYTFGSGTRLTVV.

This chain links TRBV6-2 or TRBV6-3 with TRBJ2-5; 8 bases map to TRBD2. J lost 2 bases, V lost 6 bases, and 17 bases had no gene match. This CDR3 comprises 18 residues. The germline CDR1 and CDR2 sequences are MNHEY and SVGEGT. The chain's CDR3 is CASSPRRGGPPQQETQYF. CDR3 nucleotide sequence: TGTGCCAGCAGCCCCCGACGGGGGGGGCCCCCCCAACAAGAGACCCAGTACTTC.

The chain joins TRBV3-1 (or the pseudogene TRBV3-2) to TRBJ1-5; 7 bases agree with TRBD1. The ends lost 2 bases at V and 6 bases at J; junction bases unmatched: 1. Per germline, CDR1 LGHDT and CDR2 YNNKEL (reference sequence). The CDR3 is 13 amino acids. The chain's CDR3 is CASSQTGVQPQHF. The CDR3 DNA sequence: TGTGCCAGCAGCCAAACAGGGGTTCAGCCCCAGCATTTT.

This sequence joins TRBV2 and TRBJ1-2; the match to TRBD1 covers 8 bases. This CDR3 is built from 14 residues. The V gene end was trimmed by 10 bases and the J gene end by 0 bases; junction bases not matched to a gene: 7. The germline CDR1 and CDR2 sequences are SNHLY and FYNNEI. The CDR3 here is CATRQGPANYGYTF. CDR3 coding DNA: TGTGCCACCCGACAGGGGCCGGCTAACTATGGCTACACCTTC.

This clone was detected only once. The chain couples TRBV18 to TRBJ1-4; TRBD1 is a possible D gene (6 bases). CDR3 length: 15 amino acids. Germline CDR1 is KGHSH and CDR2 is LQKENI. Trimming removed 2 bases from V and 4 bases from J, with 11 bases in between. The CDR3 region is CASSPFGGDNEKLFF. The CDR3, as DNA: TGTGCCAGCTCACCATTTGGGGGCGATAATGAAAAACTGTTTTTT.

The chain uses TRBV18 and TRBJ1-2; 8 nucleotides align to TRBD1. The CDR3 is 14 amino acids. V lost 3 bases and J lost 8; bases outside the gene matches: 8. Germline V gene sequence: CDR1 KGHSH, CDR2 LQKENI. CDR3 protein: CASSPLTGVEGYTF. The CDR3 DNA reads TGTGCCAGCTCACCTCTGACAGGGGTGGAAGGCTACACCTTC.